The rows below give T cell receptor beta chains drawn from one sample of a study of shared clonotypes between healthy human individuals. Here immunoSEQ multiplex PCR was the method, and the copy in TCRdb shows in-frame clones only, minus some. This sample yields some 580,000 clones, of which more than 95% are seen a single time; around 0.057% belongs to the top ten. Sequenced sample: naive CD4+ T cells sorted from blood. Receptor source: a woman in her twenties or thirties in good health. Each CDR3 is given with its conserved first and last residue. The D gene is left open where the match is weak.

D gene,V gene,J gene,CDR3 protein
TRBD2,TRBV18,TRBJ2-7,CASSPRGGSEGEQYF
-,TRBV4-1,TRBJ2-2,CASSSGPGRVNTGELFF
TRBD1,TRBV5-4,TRBJ2-7,CASSLSGTGGFYEQYF
-,TRBV2,TRBJ1-3,CASNFVSQGPNTIYF
TRBD2,TRBV5-1,TRBJ2-3,CASSLGGLAGISDTQYF
TRBD1,TRBV30,TRBJ1-2,CAWSAGTGINYGYTF
-,TRBV5-8,TRBJ2-2,CASSADRLVGSGELFF
TRBD2,TRBV2,TRBJ2-7,CASSLAGVEYF
-,TRBV27,TRBJ2-3,CASSPDLQGYLYF
-,TRBV28,TRBJ1-2,CASSLSNYGYTF
-,TRBV6-6,TRBJ2-2,CASEGRGNTGELFF
TRBD1,TRBV18,TRBJ2-7,CASSPPGQGPGEQYF
-,TRBV12-5,TRBJ1-1,CASGWSTGGNMNTEAFF
-,TRBV7-8,TRBJ2-4,CASSLEGRAFQNIQYF
-,TRBV4-2,TRBJ2-1,CASSQEGTATSYNEQFF
TRBD2,TRBV15,TRBJ2-1,CATSRQLAGGLPGGQFF
-,TRBV5-5,TRBJ2-1,CASSGPGNEQFF
TRBD1,TRBV10-3,TRBJ1-2,CAIGQGAGYGYTF
TRBD1,TRBV29-1,TRBJ1-1,CSVQGALYEAFF
TRBD1,TRBV19,TRBJ2-4,CASSRQGKSKNIQYF
TRBD1,TRBV19,TRBJ1-2,CASSIQDRAGYTF
TRBD2,TRBV28,TRBJ2-1,CASSSRLAKRYNEQFF
TRBD1,TRBV28,TRBJ2-7,CASRGTGFSYEQYF
-,TRBV18,TRBJ1-2,CASSPGDDNYGYTF
-,TRBV5-1,TRBJ2-5,CASSFALYQETQYF
TRBD1,TRBV19,TRBJ1-5,CASSRQGASGNQPQHF
-,TRBV18,TRBJ1-4,CASSPLSIRNEKLFF
-,TRBV4-1,TRBJ1-1,CASSLISGRGEAFF
TRBD2,TRBV2,TRBJ2-4,CASHPPSGKIGSKNIQYF
-,TRBV6-5,TRBJ2-2,CASRPDYRVTGELFF
TRBD2,TRBV18,TRBJ2-3,CASSPLAGAEDTQYF
TRBD2,TRBV5-1,TRBJ2-7,CASSFLPLGTSGYEQYF
TRBD2,TRBV10-3,TRBJ2-3,CAIGGRAQDTQYF
TRBD2,TRBV7-6,TRBJ2-7,CASSLSGKSSGRGHEQYF
TRBD1,TRBV6-5,TRBJ2-7,CASSYIGTGGYYEQYF
-,TRBV2,TRBJ2-2,CASRPRSRAVGELFF
-,TRBV2,TRBJ2-3,CASSEGGARTDTQYF
-,TRBV30,-,CAWSVAGISYEQYF
-,TRBV28,TRBJ1-1,CASSLPKNTEAFF
-,TRBV21-1,TRBJ2-2,CASSKVRDNANTGELFF
-,TRBV30,TRBJ1-5,CAWSVRGNQPQHF
TRBD2,TRBV5-1,TRBJ2-1,CASSLPGLAGGINEQFF
-,TRBV5-1,TRBJ1-1,CASSTGQSSEAFF
-,TRBV11-2,-,CASSLFQGSSYEQYF